This is a list of T cell receptor beta chains from one sample in a study of blood T cells in healthy people across ages. TCRdb itself ran the 5' RACE reads through MiXCR, one entry per CDR3 protein. The sample lists about 1.6 million distinct CDR3 sequences, approximately 32% seen once, with approximately 10% in the top ten. The sequencing sample was made of blood. These receptors originate from a young woman in good health. Both conserved end residues are part of each CDR3. The order of the fields is CDR3 protein, CDR3 DNA, J gene, D gene, V gene, clone size. D genes are given only for firm matches. Rows may omit the clone size; those that give it use once, few, many or a size class.

CDR3 protein: CASSRSSDTQYF
CDR3 DNA: TGTGCCAGCTCACGGAGTTCGGATACGCAGTATTTT
J gene: TRBJ2-3
D gene: .
V gene: TRBV18
clone size: few

CDR3 protein: CASSSRESRETQYF
CDR3 DNA: TGTGCCAGCAGTTCCAGGGAATCCCGAGAGACCCAGTACTTC
J gene: TRBJ2-5
D gene: .
V gene: TRBV28
clone size: few

CDR3 protein: CASIGTRSPEAFF
CDR3 DNA: TGTGCCAGCATAGGGACGAGGAGTCCTGAAGCTTTCTTT
J gene: TRBJ1-1
D gene: .
V gene: TRBV12-3/TRBV12-4
clone size: .

CDR3 protein: CASNQGSGTGSGYTF
CDR3 DNA: TGTGCCAGCAACCAAGGATCCGGGACAGGGAGTGGCTACACCTTC
J gene: TRBJ1-2
D gene: TRBD1
V gene: TRBV3-1
clone size: .

CDR3 protein: CASKSGGLNEQFF
CDR3 DNA: TGTGCCAGCAAATCGGGGGGCCTCAATGAGCAGTTCTTC
J gene: TRBJ2-1
D gene: .
V gene: TRBV27
clone size: few

CDR3 protein: CASSQGRYSYGYTF
CDR3 DNA: TGTGCCAGCAGCCAGGGTCGGTATTCCTATGGCTACACCTTC
J gene: TRBJ1-2
D gene: .
V gene: TRBV3-1
clone size: .

CDR3 protein: CASSRQGPYNEQFF
CDR3 DNA: TGTGCCAGCAGTAGACAGGGGCCCTACAATGAGCAGTTCTTC
J gene: TRBJ2-1
D gene: TRBD1
V gene: TRBV27
clone size: few

CDR3 protein: CAWSEGTGNQPQHF
CDR3 DNA: TGTGCCTGGAGTGAGGGGACGGGCAATCAGCCCCAGCATTTT
J gene: TRBJ1-5
D gene: .
V gene: TRBV30
clone size: few

CDR3 protein: CASRRTVLYEQYF
CDR3 DNA: TGTGCCAGCAGAAGGACGGTTCTCTACGAGCAGTACTTC
J gene: TRBJ2-7
D gene: .
V gene: TRBV6-1
clone size: few

CDR3 protein: CASSDTTGGPTDTQYF
CDR3 DNA: TGTGCCAGCAGCGATACGACAGGGGGCCCCACAGATACGCAGTATTTT
J gene: TRBJ2-3
D gene: TRBD1
V gene: TRBV7-9
clone size: .

CDR3 protein: CSVSMGQRGEKRFF
CDR3 DNA: TGCAGCGTCTCGATGGGACAGAGGGGAGAAAAACGGTTTTTT
J gene: TRBJ1-4
D gene: TRBD1
V gene: TRBV29-1
clone size: .

CDR3 protein: CASSPRGDRTEAFF
CDR3 DNA: TGTGCCAGCAGCCCCAGGGGGGATCGGACTGAAGCTTTCTTT
J gene: TRBJ1-1
D gene: TRBD1
V gene: TRBV9
clone size: few

CDR3 protein: CASSDSYGSSSPLHF
CDR3 DNA: TGTGCCAGCAGTGACTCGTACGGATCGAGTTCACCCCTCCACTTT
J gene: TRBJ1-6
D gene: .
V gene: TRBV6-4
clone size: .

CDR3 protein: CASSLALGEKQYF
CDR3 DNA: TGTGCCAGCAGCTTGGCCTTGGGAGAAAAGCAGTACTTC
J gene: TRBJ2-7
D gene: .
V gene: TRBV11-2
clone size: .

CDR3 protein: CASTKPGQGGETQYF
CDR3 DNA: TGTGCCAGCACTAAGCCGGGACAGGGAGGGGAGACCCAGTACTTC
J gene: TRBJ2-5
D gene: TRBD1
V gene: TRBV25-1
clone size: few

CDR3 protein: CATSVEQFF
CDR3 DNA: TGTGCCACTAGCGTCGAGCAGTTCTTC
J gene: TRBJ2-1
D gene: .
V gene: TRBV6-1
clone size: few

CDR3 protein: CASSVGQGALVQGYTF
CDR3 DNA: TGTGCCAGCAGCGTAGGCCAGGGAGCTCTGGTACAAGGTTACACCTTC
J gene: TRBJ1-2
D gene: .
V gene: TRBV9
clone size: .

CDR3 protein: CASSLYVGGSMNTEAFF
CDR3 DNA: TGTGCCAGCAGCTTGTACGTAGGCGGATCGATGAACACTGAAGCTTTCTTT
J gene: TRBJ1-1
D gene: .
V gene: TRBV5-6
clone size: once

CDR3 protein: CSAKSRQGGRVETQYF
CDR3 DNA: TGCAGTGCCAAAAGCCGACAGGGAGGGAGAGTTGAGACCCAGTACTTC
J gene: TRBJ2-5
D gene: .
V gene: TRBV20-1
clone size: .

CDR3 protein: CASSLVAGARTDTQYF
CDR3 DNA: TGTGCCAGCAGTTTAGTGGCGGGGGCCCGCACAGATACGCAGTATTTT
J gene: TRBJ2-3
D gene: .
V gene: TRBV12-3/TRBV12-4
clone size: few

CDR3 protein: CATSRAGRGRNEQYF
CDR3 DNA: TGTGCCACCAGCAGAGCGGGCAGGGGTAGGAACGAGCAGTACTTC
J gene: TRBJ2-7
D gene: .
V gene: TRBV15
clone size: .

CDR3 protein: CASSLFALSYNEQFF
CDR3 DNA: TGTGCCAGCAGTTTATTTGCCCTGAGCTATAATGAGCAGTTCTTC
J gene: TRBJ2-1
D gene: .
V gene: TRBV28
clone size: .

CDR3 protein: CTSSELRNTEAFF
CDR3 DNA: TGTACCAGCAGTGAATTGAGGAACACTGAAGCTTTCTTT
J gene: TRBJ1-1
D gene: .
V gene: TRBV6-1
clone size: .

CDR3 protein: CASTRGEVGSYNEQFF
CDR3 DNA: TGCGCCAGCACGCGAGGGGAAGTAGGCAGCTACAATGAGCAGTTCTTC
J gene: TRBJ2-1
D gene: .
V gene: TRBV5-1
clone size: .